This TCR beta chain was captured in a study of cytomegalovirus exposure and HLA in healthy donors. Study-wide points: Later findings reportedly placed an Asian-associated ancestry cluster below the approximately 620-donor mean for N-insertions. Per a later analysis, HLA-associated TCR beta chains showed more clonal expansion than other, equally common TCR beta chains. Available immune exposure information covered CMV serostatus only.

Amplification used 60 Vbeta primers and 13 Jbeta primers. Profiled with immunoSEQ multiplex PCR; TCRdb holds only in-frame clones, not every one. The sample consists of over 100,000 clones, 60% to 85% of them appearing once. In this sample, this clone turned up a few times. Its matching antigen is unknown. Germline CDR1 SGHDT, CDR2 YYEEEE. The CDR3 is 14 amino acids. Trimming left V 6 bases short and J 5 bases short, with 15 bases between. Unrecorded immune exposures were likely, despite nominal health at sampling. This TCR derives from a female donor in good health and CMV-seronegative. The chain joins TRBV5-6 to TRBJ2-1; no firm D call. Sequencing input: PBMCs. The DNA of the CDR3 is TGTGCCAGCAACTGGGTGGCAGGTGACAATGAGCAGTTCTTC. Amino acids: CASNWVAGDNEQFF.